Each of the 32 T cell receptor beta chains below was sequenced from the same sample in a study of blood T cell repertoires in COVID-19. Sequencing used immunoSEQ multiplex PCR; TCRdb keeps in-frame clones, though not all of them. The sample contains approximately 140,000 clones, just over 85% of which appear only once. The source material was peripheral blood. These TCRs come from a man in his 70s with acute or convalescent COVID-19.

The chain combines TRBV30 with TRBJ2-1, with a possible D match to TRBD2 (7 bases). Germline CDR1 GTSNPN, CDR2 SVGIG (reference sequence). CDR3 size: 16 residues. Trimming removed 4 bases from V and 4 bases from J, with 20 bases in between. The CDR3 bases are TGTGCCTGGACCCCTGGGGGGGCCAATAGATACAATGAGCAGTTCTTC. As protein: CAWTPGGANRYNEQFF.

This clone was observed a single time. The chain uses TRBV3-1 (or the pseudogene TRBV3-2) and TRBJ2-6, with D uncertain. CDR1 LGHDT and CDR2 YNNKEL come from the germline V gene (reference sequence). Trimming shortened V by 4 bases and J by 0 bases, and 4 bases separated the two germline ends. CDR3 length: 14 amino acids. Written as DNA, the CDR3 is TGTGCCAGCAGCCTTATCTCTGGGGCCAACGTCCTGACTTTC. Translation gives CASSLISGANVLTF.

The chain carries TRBV23-1 and TRBJ2-7, with 8 nucleotides matching TRBD1. TRBV23-1 is labeled an ORF, and its function is uncertain. This CDR3 is built from 16 residues. V lost 2 bases to trimming and J lost 5 bases; unmatched junction nucleotides: 11. The CDR3 region is CASSQMEAGGLDEQYF. The CDR3 bases are TGCGCCAGCAGTCAAATGGAGGCAGGGGGCCTGGACGAGCAGTACTTC.

This chain joins TRBV6-5 and TRBJ2-1, with 8 positions matching TRBD2. This CDR3 comprises 15 residues. Germline V gene lookup returns CDR1 MNHEY and CDR2 SVGAGI. V shed 2 bases, J shed 7 bases, and the junction held 7 bases outside the gene matches. The CDR3, as DNA: TGTGCCAGCAGTTACGAGGGGACTAGTGGTAATGAGCAGTTCTTC. This sequence encodes CASSYEGTSGNEQFF.

This clone was observed once. The chain has TRBV29-1 and TRBJ1-3; 7 bases map to TRBD1. This CDR3 is built from 13 residues. J was trimmed by 0 bases and V by 6 bases; bases with no gene match: 2. CDR1 is SQVTM and CDR2 is ANQGSEA in the germline V gene. For the CDR3, the DNA is TGCAGCGTGGGACAGTCCTCTGGAAACACCATATATTTT. As protein: CSVGQSSGNTIYF. The full variable domain, with the rest looked up from reference TRBV29-1 and TRBJ1-3, is SAVISQKPSRDICQRGTSLTIQCQVDSQVTMMFWYRQQPGQSLTLIATANQGSEATYESGFVIDKFPISRPNLTFSTLTVSNMSPEDSSIYLCSVGQSSGNTIYFGEGSWLTVV.

The rearrangement joins TRBV28 to TRBJ2-4, with D tentatively TRBD2 (6 bases). The V gene lost 5 bases and the J gene lost 0 bases, with 14 bases spanning the gap. This CDR3 region has 16 residues. Germline loops: CDR1 MDHEN, CDR2 SYDVKM. CDR3 region: CASSRPGGIAKNIQYF. DNA for the CDR3: TGTGCCAGCAGTCGCCCTGGAGGGATAGCCAAAAACATTCAGTACTTC.

Here the CDR3 DNA reads TGCAGCGTTGAAGATGGGGACAGGGGCCGGGCAAAACTGTTTTTT. As protein: CSVEDGDRGRAKLFF. The genes are TRBV29-1 and TRBJ1-4, with 10 nucleotides matching TRBD1. CDR1 and CDR2 from the germline V gene are SQVTM and ANQGSEA. V lost 0 bases and J lost 10; bases outside the gene matches: 8. The length of the CDR3 is 15 residues.

This clone was counted a single time. The chain combines TRBV6-5 with TRBJ2-7; 8 positions agree with TRBD1. The CDR3 sequence is 15 residues long. Germline CDR1 MNHEY, CDR2 SVGAGI. Unmatched junction bases numbered 8, after V lost 0 bases and J lost 7 bases. CDR3 sequence reads: CASSYSAGGLGEQYF. CDR3 nucleotides: TGTGCCAGCAGTTACTCGGCAGGGGGCCTGGGGGAGCAGTACTTC.

The rearrangement links TRBV5-6 to TRBJ2-1, with TRBD1 identical over 11 bases. CDR1 and CDR2 from the germline V gene are SGHDT and YYEEEE. Trimming removed 3 bases from V and 9 bases from J; junction bases left unmatched: 2. The CDR3 is 13 amino acids. The CDR3 bases are TGTGCCAGCAGCTGGACAGGGGGCTTTGAGCAGTTCTTC. Translated, it gives CASSWTGGFEQFF.

The rearrangement links TRBV29-1 to TRBJ2-3, with D possibly matching TRBD1 (5 bases). CDR3 length: 14 amino acids. Germline V CDR1 and CDR2: SQVTM, ANQGSEA. With 3 bases removed from V and 4 bases from J, the gap between germline ends came to 14 bases. CDR3 bases: TGCAGCGTTGATTCTGGGGCCTACGCAGATACGCAGTATTTT. It is translated as CSVDSGAYADTQYF.

This chain uses TRBV6-1 with TRBJ1-1, with D possibly matching TRBD1 (6 bases). V lost 0 bases to trimming and J lost 11 bases, with 10 bases between them. From germline, CDR1 is MNHNS and CDR2 SASEGT. The CDR3 length is 12 residues. CDR3 amino acids: CASSEAKGEAFF. DNA of the CDR3: TGTGCCAGCAGTGAAGCGAAGGGGGAGGCTTTCTTT.

The gene calls are TRBV27 and TRBJ1-2, with 10 bases that match TRBD1. CDR1 is MNHEY, CDR2 SMNVEV, per germline (reference sequence). V gave up 6 bases and J gave up 2 bases; unmatched junction bases: 9. The CDR3 contains 16 residues. CDR3 nucleotide sequence: TGTGCCAGCAGGGACCCGGGACAGGGGATAAACTATGGCTACACCTTC. Translation: CASRDPGQGINYGYTF.

The V call is TRBV27, the J call TRBJ2-1; 9 bases fit TRBD2. The CDR3 contains 16 residues. V lost 4 bases, J lost 1 base, and 5 bases stayed unmatched. Germline CDR1 is MNHEY and CDR2 is SMNVEV (reference sequence). CDR3 sequence (DNA): TGTGCCAGCAGTTACTTAGCGGGAGCGTCCTACAATGAGCAGTTCTTC. It is translated as CASSYLAGASYNEQFF.

This clone was counted between two and nine times. V and J are TRBV6-5 and TRBJ2-7; 10 nucleotides match TRBD1. V lost 6 bases to trimming and J lost 4 bases; unmatched junction nucleotides: 6. The length of the CDR3 is 14 residues. From germline, CDR1 is MNHEY and CDR2 SVGAGI. DNA for the CDR3: TGTGCCAGCAGATTAACGGGACAGGGGTACGAGCAGTACTTC. This gives the protein CASRLTGQGYEQYF.

The chain couples TRBV6-2 or TRBV6-3 to TRBJ2-6, with a tentative D call TRBD2 (6 bases). V was trimmed by 2 bases and J by 2 bases, leaving 16 bases between them. This CDR3 has 18 amino acids. Germline CDR1 and CDR2: MNHEY and SVGEGT. CDR3 coding DNA: TGTGCCAGCAGTTACGTGGAGGGGTCGTTTGCTGGGGCCAACGTCCTGACTTTC. Amino acid sequence: CASSYVEGSFAGANVLTF.

The chain employs TRBV5-5 and TRBJ2-3, with TRBD2 matching over 12 bases. This CDR3 contains 16 residues. V trimming: 5 bases; J trimming: 6 bases; junction bases outside the gene matches: 10. Germline CDR1 reads SGHKS; CDR2 reads YYEKEE (reference sequence). The CDR3 loop is CASSILAGGPRDTQYF. Here the CDR3 DNA reads TGTGCCAGCAGTATCCTAGCGGGAGGGCCGAGGGATACGCAGTATTTT.

The chain is built from TRBV30 and TRBJ2-3; 8 bases agree with TRBD1. After removal of 5 bases from V and 0 bases from J, the junction contained 4 bases not matched to a gene. CDR1 GTSNPN and CDR2 SVGIG come from the germline V gene (reference sequence). This CDR3 comprises 14 residues. The CDR3 DNA sequence: TGTGCCTGGGACAGGGGAGTTAGCACAGATACGCAGTATTTT. Translation: CAWDRGVSTDTQYF.

This chain uses TRBV3-1 (or the pseudogene TRBV3-2) with TRBJ2-5; 10 nucleotides match TRBD2. The V gene's germline CDR1 is LGHDT and CDR2 YNNKEL (reference sequence). The CDR3 runs 15 residues. The V and J ends lost 6 bases and 4 bases, in that order; junction bases with no gene match: 8. The DNA for the CDR3 is TGTGCCAGCAGGGGGAGCGGGAGGGCCACAGAGACCCAGTACTTC. Encoded protein: CASRGSGRATETQYF.

The V call is TRBV24-1, the J call TRBJ2-2, with D possibly matching TRBD2 (6 bases). The CDR3 has 16 residues. Germline loops: CDR1 KGHDR, CDR2 SFDVKD. V was pared by 5 bases and J by 3 bases, with 15 bases between. DNA for the CDR3: TGTGCCACCAGTGGAGGAGGGTGGGGAGACACCGGGGAGCTGTTTTTT. Its protein is CATSGGGWGDTGELFF.

This clone turned up a few times. The chain links TRBV6-2 or TRBV6-3 to TRBJ1-1; D unresolved. With 4 bases removed from V and 5 bases from J, the gap between germline ends came to 8 bases. Germline V gene lookup returns CDR1 MNHEY and CDR2 SVGEGT. This CDR3 contains 12 residues. This CDR3 reads CASSSGWTEAFF. CDR3 nucleotide sequence: TGTGCCAGCAGTTCAGGTTGGACTGAAGCTTTCTTT.

V gene TRBV19 combines with J gene TRBJ2-2; D may be TRBD1 (6 bases). The CDR3 contains 17 residues. V shed 6 bases and J shed 0 bases, with 17 bases lying between them. Germline V gene sequence: CDR1 LNHDA, CDR2 SQIVND (reference sequence). In DNA form, the CDR3 reads TGTGCCAGTAGCCACGGACAGCCCATTTCGAACACCGGGGAGCTGTTTTTT. Translating gives CASSHGQPISNTGELFF.

The rearrangement links TRBV11-3 to TRBJ2-2, with TRBD1 identical over 10 bases. The V gene's germline CDR1 is SGHNT and CDR2 YENEEA. This CDR3 has 16 residues. With V trimmed by 5 bases and J by 3 bases, 6 bases remained unmatched. CDR3 nucleotides: TGTGCCAGCAGCGCTGGGACAGGGGCTTACACCGGGGAGCTGTTTTTT. Translated, it gives CASSAGTGAYTGELFF.

V and J are TRBV27 and TRBJ1-6, with a tentative D call TRBD1 (6 bases). The germline CDR1 and CDR2 sequences are MNHEY and SMNVEV (reference sequence). The CDR3 is made up of 14 amino acids. Trimming shortened V by 7 bases and J by 7 bases, and 14 bases separated the two germline ends. As DNA, the CDR3 is TGTGCCAGCAATCCTGGACAGATAAATTCACCCCTCCACTTT. This sequence encodes CASNPGQINSPLHF.

CDR3 DNA sequence: TGTGCCAGCAGTGAAGGGGTAGCCCAAGAGACCCAGTACTTC. Its translation is CASSEGVAQETQYF. The chain links TRBV2 to TRBJ2-5; D is undetermined. The CDR3 consists of 14 residues. Germline V gene sequence: CDR1 SNHLY, CDR2 FYNNEI. The V end lost 1 base, the J end lost 1 base, and 7 bases lay between the germline ends.

The V gene is TRBV7-2, the J gene TRBJ2-7, with TRBD1 matching 11 bases. Trimming at V came to 1 base and at J to 3 bases, leaving 2 bases not matched to a gene. Germline-derived CDR1 and CDR2 are SGHTA and FQGNSA. The CDR3 extends over 15 amino acids. The CDR3 loop is CASSLGTGGGYEQYF. The CDR3 DNA follows: TGTGCCAGCAGCTTAGGGACAGGGGGCGGCTACGAGCAGTACTTC.

This chain connects TRBV27 to TRBJ1-1, with TRBD1 as a possible D gene (5 bases). Germline V gives CDR1 MNHEY, CDR2 SMNVEV (reference sequence). V was cut by 8 bases and J by 1 base, with 11 bases left in between. The CDR3 is 13 residues long. The CDR3: CASGGASNTEAFF. The CDR3 nucleotides read TGTGCCAGCGGAGGGGCTTCGAACACTGAAGCTTTCTTT.

The rearrangement uses TRBV5-8 and TRBJ1-1; 11 positions match TRBD1. V shed 4 bases, J shed 0 bases, and the junction held 8 bases outside the gene matches. The CDR3 has 17 residues. The V gene's germline CDR1 is SGHTS and CDR2 YDEGEE. In nucleotides, the CDR3 is TGTGCCAGCAGCGGAGGGACAGGGGGGGACATGAACACTGAAGCTTTCTTT. It specifies CASSGGTGGDMNTEAFF.

This sequence joins TRBV29-1 and TRBJ2-1; TRBD2 agrees at 8 bases. This CDR3 contains 14 residues. Losses at the gene ends were 2 bases for V and 9 bases for J; bases not matched to a gene: 9. Germline lookup yields CDR1 SQVTM and CDR2 ANQGSEA. CDR3 nucleotide sequence: TGCAGCGTTGAAAGAGCGGGAGTACGGTTTGAGCAGTTCTTC. Residues: CSVERAGVRFEQFF.

V and J are TRBV24-1 and TRBJ2-3, with TRBD1 matching 9 bases. Germline CDR1 and CDR2: KGHDR and SFDVKD. The V segment lost 4 bases and the J segment 4 bases; nucleotides outside the gene matches: 8. The CDR3 is 16 amino acids. The CDR3 region is CATSEIGQGIADTQYF. The CDR3 DNA follows: TGTGCCACCAGTGAAATAGGACAGGGGATCGCAGATACGCAGTATTTT.

This chain connects TRBV10-3 to TRBJ2-3, with TRBD2 matching 9 bases. With V trimmed by 5 bases and J by 8 bases, 5 bases remained unmatched. The germline gives CDR1 ENHRY, CDR2 SYGVKD. CDR3 length equals 13 residues. CDR3 region: CAISRTSAGTQYF. The CDR3 bases are TGTGCCATCAGTAGGACTAGCGCGGGTACGCAGTATTTT.

The rearrangement uses TRBV11-1 and TRBJ2-1; TRBD2 matches at 14 bases. Germline V CDR1 and CDR2: SGHAT, FQDESV (reference sequence). The CDR3 extends over 15 amino acids. The V segment lost 8 bases and the J segment 8 bases; nucleotides outside the gene matches: 8. CDR3 in amino acids: CASRSPGLAGDEQFF. The DNA of the CDR3 is TGTGCCAGCCGCTCCCCGGGACTAGCGGGAGATGAGCAGTTCTTC.

This clone appeared many times. The V and J genes are TRBV18 and TRBJ1-1; 7 positions match TRBD1. Losses at the gene ends were 4 bases for V and 5 bases for J; bases not matched to a gene: 13. Germline V gene data show CDR1 as KGHSH and CDR2 as LQKENI. The CDR3 loop spans 16 amino acids. The CDR3 DNA is TGTGCCAGCTCACAAACAGGGGCGGGAACCGGGACTGAAGCTTTCTTT. This sequence encodes CASSQTGAGTGTEAFF. Based on the CDR3 plus reference TRBV18 and TRBJ1-1, the full variable domain is NAGVMQNPRHLVRRRGQEARLRCSPMKGHSHVYWYRQLPEEGLKFMVYLQKENIIDESGMPKERFSAEFPKEGPSILRIQQVVRGDSAAYFCASSQTGAGTGTEAFFGQGTRLTVV.